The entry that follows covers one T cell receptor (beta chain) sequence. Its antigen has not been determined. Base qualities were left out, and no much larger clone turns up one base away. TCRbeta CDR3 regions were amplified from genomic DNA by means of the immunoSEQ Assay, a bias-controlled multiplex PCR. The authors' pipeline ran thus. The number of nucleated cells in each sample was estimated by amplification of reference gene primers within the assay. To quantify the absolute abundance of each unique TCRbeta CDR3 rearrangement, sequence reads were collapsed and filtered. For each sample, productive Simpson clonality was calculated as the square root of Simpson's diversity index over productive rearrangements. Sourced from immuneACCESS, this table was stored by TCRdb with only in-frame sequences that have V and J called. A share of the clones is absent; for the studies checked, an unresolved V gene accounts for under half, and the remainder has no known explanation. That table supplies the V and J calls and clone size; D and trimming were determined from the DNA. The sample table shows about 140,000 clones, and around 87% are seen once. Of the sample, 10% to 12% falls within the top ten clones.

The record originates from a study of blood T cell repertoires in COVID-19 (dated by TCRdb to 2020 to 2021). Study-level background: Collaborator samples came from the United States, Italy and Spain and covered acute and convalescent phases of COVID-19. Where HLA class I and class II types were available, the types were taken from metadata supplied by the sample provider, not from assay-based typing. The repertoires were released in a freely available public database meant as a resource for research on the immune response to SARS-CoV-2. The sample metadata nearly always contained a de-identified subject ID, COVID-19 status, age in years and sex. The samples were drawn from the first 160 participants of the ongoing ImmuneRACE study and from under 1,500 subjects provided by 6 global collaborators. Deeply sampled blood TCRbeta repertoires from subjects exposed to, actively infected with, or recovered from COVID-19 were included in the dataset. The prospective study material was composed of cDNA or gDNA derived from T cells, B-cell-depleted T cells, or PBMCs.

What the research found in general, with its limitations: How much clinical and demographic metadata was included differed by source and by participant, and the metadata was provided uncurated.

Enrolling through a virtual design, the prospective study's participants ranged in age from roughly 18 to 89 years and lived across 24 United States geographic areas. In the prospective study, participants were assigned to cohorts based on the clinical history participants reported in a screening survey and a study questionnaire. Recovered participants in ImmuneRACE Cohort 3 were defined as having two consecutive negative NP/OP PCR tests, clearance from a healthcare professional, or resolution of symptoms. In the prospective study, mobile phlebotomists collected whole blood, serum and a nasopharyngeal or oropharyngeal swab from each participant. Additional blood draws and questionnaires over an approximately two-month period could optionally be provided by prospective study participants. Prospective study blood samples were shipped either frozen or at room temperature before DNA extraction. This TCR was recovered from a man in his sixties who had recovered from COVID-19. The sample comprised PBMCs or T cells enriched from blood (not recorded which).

The nucleotides read TGCGCCAGCACCTCGGCTAGCGGGGGCCGCACAGATACGCAGTATTTT. Its amino acids are CASTSASGGRTDTQYF. The V and J segments used are TRBV10-2 and TRBJ2-3, with 10 junctional bases fitting TRBD2. CDR1 WSHSY and CDR2 SAAADI are derived from the germline V gene. Inclusive of the bounding cysteine and phenylalanine, the CDR3 is 16 residues long. The retained sequence is limited to the CDR3, 48 bases, with the frame set at the first base. After removal of 7 bases from V and 1 base from J, the junction retains 8 bases not matched to a gene.